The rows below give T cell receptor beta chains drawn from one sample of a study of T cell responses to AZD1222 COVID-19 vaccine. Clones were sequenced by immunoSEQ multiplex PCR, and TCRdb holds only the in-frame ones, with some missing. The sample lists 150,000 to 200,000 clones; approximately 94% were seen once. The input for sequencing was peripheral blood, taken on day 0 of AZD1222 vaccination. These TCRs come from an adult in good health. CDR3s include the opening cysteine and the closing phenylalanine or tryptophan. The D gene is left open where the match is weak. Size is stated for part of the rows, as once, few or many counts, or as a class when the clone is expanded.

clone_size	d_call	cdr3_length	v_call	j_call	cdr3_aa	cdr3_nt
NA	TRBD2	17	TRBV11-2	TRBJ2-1	CASSLGLAGGSYNEQFF	TGTGCCAGCAGCCTCGGACTAGCGGGAGGCTCCTACAATGAGCAGTTCTTC
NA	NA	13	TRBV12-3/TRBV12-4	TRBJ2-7	CASSPPTRYLRYF	TGTGCCAGCAGTCCCCCTACTCGTTATCTTAGGTACTTC
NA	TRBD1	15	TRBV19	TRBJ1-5	CASSMGQGIRQPQHF	TGTGCCAGTAGTATGGGACAGGGAATACGCCAGCCCCAGCATTTT
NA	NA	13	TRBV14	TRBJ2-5	CASSQGSLETQYF	TGTGCCAGCAGCCAAGGTTCCCTAGAGACCCAGTACTTC
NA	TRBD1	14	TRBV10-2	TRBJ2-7	CASSESTGIDEQYF	TGCGCCAGCAGTGAGTCGACAGGGATAGACGAGCAGTACTTC
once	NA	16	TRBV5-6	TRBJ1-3	CASAGEGGYSGNTIYF	TGTGCCAGCGCCGGCGAGGGGGGCTACTCTGGAAACACCATATATTTT
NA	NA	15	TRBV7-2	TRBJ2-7	CASSTGAVSSYEQYF	TGTGCCAGCAGCACCGGGGCGGTTAGCTCCTACGAGCAGTACTTC
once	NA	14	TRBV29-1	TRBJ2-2	CSVGRNANTGELFF	TGCAGCGTTGGGCGCAATGCGAACACCGGGGAGCTGTTTTTT
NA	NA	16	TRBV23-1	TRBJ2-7	CASKRGGQGDSYEQYF	TGCGCCAGCAAGCGGGGGGGACAGGGGGACTCCTACGAGCAGTACTTC
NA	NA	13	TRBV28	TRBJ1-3	CASSSGMRDTIYF	TGTGCCAGCAGCTCGGGAATGCGGGACACCATATATTTT
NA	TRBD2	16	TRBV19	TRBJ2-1	CASSVSSGTSYNEQFF	TGTGCCAGTAGTGTGTCGAGCGGGACCTCCTACAATGAGCAGTTCTTC
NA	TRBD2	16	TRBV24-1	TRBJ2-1	CATSDLLAGGPNEQFF	TGTGCCACCAGTGATTTACTAGCGGGAGGGCCAAATGAGCAGTTCTTC
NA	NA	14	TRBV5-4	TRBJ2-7	CASSLDDLTYEQYF	TGTGCCAGCAGCTTGGACGACCTAACCTACGAGCAGTACTTC
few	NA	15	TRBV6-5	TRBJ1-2	CATYRIGLRDYGYTF	TGTGCCACCTACCGAATAGGATTGAGGGACTATGGCTACACCTTC
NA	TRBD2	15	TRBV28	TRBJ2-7	CASRGTSGVSYEQYF	TGTGCCAGCAGGGGTACTAGCGGGGTCTCCTACGAGCAGTACTTC
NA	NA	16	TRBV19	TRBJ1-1	CASSVRTELMNTEAFF	TGTGCCAGTAGTGTAAGGACAGAACTCATGAACACTGAAGCTTTCTTT
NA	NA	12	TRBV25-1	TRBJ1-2	CASNDYRAGYTF	TGTGCCAGCAATGACTACAGGGCCGGCTACACCTTC
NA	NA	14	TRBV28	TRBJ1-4	CASSRGGVWEKLFF	TGTGCCAGCAGCCGGGGGGGAGTGTGGGAAAAACTGTTTTTT
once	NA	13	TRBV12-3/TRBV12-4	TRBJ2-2	CASSTSGSGELFF	TGTGCCAGCAGTACCTCAGGGTCCGGGGAGCTGTTTTTT
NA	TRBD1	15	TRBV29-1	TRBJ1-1	CSVVGRGLVGTEAFF	TGCAGCGTTGTGGGCAGGGGGCTCGTTGGCACTGAAGCTTTCTTT
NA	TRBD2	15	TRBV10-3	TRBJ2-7	CAISESTLAGDEQYF	TGTGCCATCAGTGAGTCCACGCTAGCGGGAGACGAGCAGTACTTC
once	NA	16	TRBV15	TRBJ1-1	CATSRDSTAMNTEAFF	TGTGCCACCAGCAGAGATAGCACTGCTATGAACACTGAAGCTTTCTTT
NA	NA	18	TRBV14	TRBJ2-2	CASSHPHVNKLDTGELFF	TGTGCCAGCAGCCATCCCCACGTGAACAAACTTGACACCGGGGAGCTGTTTTTT
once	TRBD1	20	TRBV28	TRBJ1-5	CASSFSLGQGGRYSNQPQHF	TGTGCCAGCAGTTTTAGTCTGGGACAGGGAGGAAGGTATAGCAATCAGCCCCAGCATTTT
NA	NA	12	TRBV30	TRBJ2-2	CAGAVGPGELFF	TGTGCGGGGGCGGTAGGGCCCGGGGAGCTGTTTTTT
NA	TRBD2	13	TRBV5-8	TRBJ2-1	CASRKGLANEQFF	TGTGCCAGCAGAAAGGGACTAGCTAATGAGCAGTTCTTC
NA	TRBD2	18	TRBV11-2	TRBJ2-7	CASSLGGMGSGGTYEQYF	TGTGCCAGCAGCTTAGGTGGCATGGGTAGCGGGGGGACCTACGAGCAGTACTTC
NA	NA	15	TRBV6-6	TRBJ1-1	CASRGRDLSGTEAFF	TGTGCCAGCAGGGGTAGGGACCTTTCTGGCACTGAAGCTTTCTTT
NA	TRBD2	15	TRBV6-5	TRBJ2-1	CASSRLGLADNEQFF	TGTGCCAGCAGTAGGCTGGGACTAGCTGACAATGAGCAGTTCTTC
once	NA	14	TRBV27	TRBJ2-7	CASSLQGGPYEQYF	TGTGCCAGCAGTTTACAAGGGGGACCCTACGAGCAGTACTTC
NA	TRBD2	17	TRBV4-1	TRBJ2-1	CASSPPLLAGLGNEQFF	TGCGCCAGCAGCCCCCCTTTACTAGCGGGATTAGGGAATGAGCAGTTCTTC
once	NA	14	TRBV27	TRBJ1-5	CASSFSGSNQPQHF	TGTGCCAGCAGTTTTTCAGGGAGCAATCAGCCCCAGCATTTT
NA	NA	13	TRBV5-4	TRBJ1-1	CASSAGRNTEAFF	TGTGCCAGCAGCGCGGGACGGAACACTGAAGCTTTCTTT